This T cell receptor beta chain stems from a study of cytomegalovirus exposure and HLA in healthy donors. Study-wide results and caveats: Many donors carried some public TCRs, although rarity characterized most TCR sequences. Confirmation was obtained in vitro that three CMV-associated chains are specific for CMV antigens.

Turning to this clone: Its antigen remains unknown.

The PCR used 60 Vbeta and 13 Jbeta primers. The data were produced by immunoSEQ multiplex PCR, yet TCRdb's version contains in-frame clones alone and is incomplete. The sample records around 190,000 clones, around 77% being singletons. Losses at the gene ends were 11 bases for V and 5 bases for J; bases not matched to a gene: 4. The CDR3 is made up of 11 amino acids. Per germline, CDR1 MNHNY and CDR2 SVGAGI (reference sequence). The rearrangement uses TRBV6-6 and TRBJ2-5, with 8 bases matching TRBD1. The sequencing input was PBMCs. The clonotype was recovered from a woman aged 18-29 years in good health and CMV-seronegative. CDR3 nucleotides: TGTGCCGCAGGGGGCGGTGAGACCCAGTACTTC. As protein: CAAGGGETQYF.